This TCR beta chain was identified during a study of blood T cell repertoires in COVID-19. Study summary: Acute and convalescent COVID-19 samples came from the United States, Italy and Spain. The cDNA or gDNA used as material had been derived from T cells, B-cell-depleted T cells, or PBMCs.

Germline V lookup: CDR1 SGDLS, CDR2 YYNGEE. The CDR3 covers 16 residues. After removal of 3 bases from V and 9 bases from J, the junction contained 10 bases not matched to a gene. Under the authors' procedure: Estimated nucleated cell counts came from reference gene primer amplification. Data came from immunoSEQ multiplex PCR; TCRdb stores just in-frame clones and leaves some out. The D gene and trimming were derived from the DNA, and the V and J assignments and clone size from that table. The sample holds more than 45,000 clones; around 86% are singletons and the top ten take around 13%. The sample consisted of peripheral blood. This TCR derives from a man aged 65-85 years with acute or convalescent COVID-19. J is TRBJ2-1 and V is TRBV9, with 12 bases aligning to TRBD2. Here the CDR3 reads CASSGVLAGGRSEQFF. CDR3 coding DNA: TGTGCCAGCAGCGGGGTGCTAGCGGGAGGGCGTAGTGAGCAGTTCTTC.